These 15 T cell receptor beta chains came from one sample sequenced in a study of vaccination and CD4 T cells after COVID-19 (dated by TCRdb to the early 2020s). These TCRs are of unknown antigen specificity. The library was generated by PCR. Data came from an Illumina iSeq 100. TCR sequencing of DNA from cultured CD4+ T cells used the Oncomine TCR Beta short-read assay at the Johns Hopkins FTIC core. TCRdb applied fastp at Q25 and MiXCR to the public reads, then kept only in-frame beta chains. When rows share a CDR3 protein, they turn into one entry using the most common DNA and genes. In all, the sample holds 20,000 to 25,000 distinct CDR3 sequences, and more than 30% of those were seen once. Clones ranked in the top ten supply around a sixth of the sample. The treatment or condition label, read with the paper, signifies: approximately 10-day PBMC culture with coronavirus spike peptide pools or control peptides (ViraFEST assay).

Sequencing was performed on CD4+ T cells from blood, cultured in vitro, taken before SARS-CoV-2 vaccination. These TCRs come from a human donor who received a COVID-19 vaccine.

The V gene is TRBV21-1, the J gene TRBJ2-5. TRBV21-1 is a listed pseudogene. The CDR3 spans 12 residues. For the CDR3, the DNA is TGTGCCAGCAGCAAAAAAGGAGAGACCCAGTACTTC. Translating gives CASSKKGETQYF.

The chain links TRBV19 to TRBJ1-4; D remains ambiguous. Trimming took off 4 bases at V and 4 bases at J, with 10 bases between the two ends. CDR3 length equals 14 residues. The germline gives CDR1 LNHDA, CDR2 SQIVND (reference sequence). The CDR3: CASSSGRLNEKLFF. Written as DNA, the CDR3 is TGTGCCAGTAGTAGTGGCCGTCTTAATGAAAAACTGTTTTTT.

V is TRBV7-9 and J is TRBJ1-1, with a weak D call TRBD1 (5 bases). The germline V gene has CDR1 SEHNR and CDR2 FQNEAQ (reference sequence). The CDR3 extends over 14 amino acids. The V end was cut by 3 bases, the J end by 4 bases, with 12 bases between. This CDR3 is CASSFGGMSTEAFF. The CDR3 DNA is TGTGCCAGCAGCTTCGGGGGGATGAGCACTGAAGCTTTCTTT.

The chain carries TRBV6-2 or TRBV6-3 and TRBJ1-3, with D perhaps TRBD1 (6 bases). Trimming took off 5 bases at V and 3 bases at J, with 17 bases between the two ends. The CDR3 loop spans 16 amino acids. Germline V gene data show CDR1 as MNHEY and CDR2 as SVGEGT. The CDR3 nucleotides read TGTGCCAGCAGTGGACCGGACAGAGCAAGTGGAAACACCATATATTTT. Its protein product is CASSGPDRASGNTIYF.

The J gene is TRBJ1-4, the V gene TRBV20-1; D is perhaps TRBD1 (6 bases). Germline V gene data show CDR1 as DFQATT and CDR2 as SNEGSKA (reference sequence). Trimming pared 0 bases from V and 8 bases from J, leaving 16 bases between. The CDR3 consists of 15 residues. CDR3: CSARDPVGGREKLFF. As DNA, the CDR3 is TGCAGTGCTAGAGACCCCGTGGGGGGGCGCGAAAAACTGTTTTTT.

CDR3 bases: TGCGCCAGCAGTCAGTTCCCCCCTGGTCCCCTCGGGACAAGGATCTCCTATGGCTACACCTTC. It codes for CASSQFPPGPLGTRISYGYTF. The rearrangement joins TRBV23-1 to TRBJ1-2; possible D gene TRBD1, 6 bases. TRBV23-1 is filed as an ORF, its function uncertain. CDR3 size: 21 residues. V was shortened by 3 bases and J by 4 bases, with 33 bases between the two germline ends.

The V call is TRBV7-9, the J call TRBJ1-1; 8 positions match TRBD1. The CDR3 runs to 14 residues. V lost 7 bases, J lost 0 bases, and 4 bases stayed unmatched. The germline gives CDR1 SEHNR, CDR2 FQNEAQ (reference sequence). The CDR3: CASTLGQVNTEAFF. DNA for the CDR3: TGTGCCAGCACTTTGGGACAGGTGAACACTGAAGCTTTCTTT.

The chain employs TRBV18 and TRBJ1-1; TRBD1 agrees at 8 bases. CDR1 is KGHSH and CDR2 is LQKENI in the germline V gene. The CDR3 extends over 15 amino acids. V trimming: 4 bases; J trimming: 5 bases; junction bases outside the gene matches: 9. The CDR3 nucleotides read TGTGCCAGCTCACGGGCAGGGGGCGTTGGGACTGAAGCTTTCTTT. Its translation: CASSRAGGVGTEAFF.

Only a few counts were recorded for this clonotype. The J gene is TRBJ1-1, the V gene TRBV5-1; maybe TRBD1 (5 bases). The CDR3 extends over 14 amino acids. Trimming cost V 4 bases and J 5 bases, with 15 bases left between them. Germline V CDR1 and CDR2: SGHRS, YFSETQ. The CDR3 DNA reads TGCGCCAGCAGCCATCCTCAGGGAGGGACTGAAGCTTTCTTT. It yields the protein CASSHPQGGTEAFF.

This clonotype was seen more than once but under ten times. This rearrangement joins TRBV20-1 to TRBJ2-7; 11 bases are a match to TRBD2. This CDR3 has 16 residues. From germline, CDR1 is DFQATT and CDR2 SNEGSKA (reference sequence). Trimming took 3 bases from V and 6 from J; bases not matched to a gene: 13. The CDR3 here is CSASLPSGGRRSEQYF. CDR3 coding DNA: TGCAGTGCTAGTCTACCTAGCGGGGGGCGCCGGTCCGAGCAGTACTTC.

This rearrangement joins TRBV19 to TRBJ2-5; 7 bases fit TRBD1. The CDR3 runs 14 residues. V lost 3 bases to trimming and J lost 3 bases; unmatched junction nucleotides: 4. Germline CDR1 and CDR2: LNHDA and SQIVND (reference sequence). CDR3 protein: CASSISTGEETQYF. Here the CDR3 DNA reads TGTGCCAGTAGTATTAGTACAGGGGAAGAGACCCAGTACTTC.

V gene TRBV2 combines with J gene TRBJ1-6, with TRBD1 as a possible D gene (6 bases). Germline V gene data show CDR1 as SNHLY and CDR2 as FYNNEI. This CDR3 has 16 residues. V lost 6 bases and J lost 0, with 12 bases in between. In DNA, the CDR3 is TGTGCCAGCAGGTATACAGGGAGCTCCTATAATTCACCCCTCCACTTT. It translates to CASRYTGSSYNSPLHF.

This clonotype was counted a few times. DNA for the CDR3: TGTGCCAGCAGCTTAAATATGGCTAGCTTTGATACGCAGTATTTT. As protein: CASSLNMASFDTQYF. The J gene is TRBJ2-3, the V gene TRBV11-1, with a weak D call TRBD2 (5 bases). The length of the CDR3 is 15 residues. Germline-derived CDR1 and CDR2 are SGHAT and FQDESV (reference sequence). V lost 2 bases to trimming and J lost 6 bases, with 15 bases between them.

The chain links TRBV6-1 to TRBJ2-7, with D perhaps TRBD1 or TRBD2 (5 bases each). The length of the CDR3 is 15 residues. V was shortened by 6 bases and J by 3 bases, with 18 bases between the two germline ends. CDR1 MNHNS and CDR2 SASEGT come from the germline V gene. CDR3 sequence: CASSDYRDGGYEQYF. The CDR3 DNA reads TGTGCCAGCAGCGACTACCGGGACGGAGGCTACGAGCAGTACTTC.

The V and J genes are TRBV5-4 and TRBJ1-1, with D tentatively TRBD1 (5 bases). V shed 0 bases and J shed 6 bases, with 12 bases lying between them. CDR1 and CDR2 from the germline V gene are SGHNT and YYREEE (reference sequence). The CDR3 loop spans 14 amino acids. CDR3 bases: TGTGCCAGCAGCTTGGGCTCCGGGGGGGCTGAAGCTTTCTTT. Protein sequence: CASSLGSGGAEAFF.